This TCR beta chain was identified in a study of blood T cell repertoires in COVID-19 (dated by TCRdb to about 2020). Background for the entire study: The collaborator samples originated in the United States, Italy and Spain and spanned the acute and convalescent phases of COVID-19. The samples were drawn from two sources: the first 160 participants of the ongoing ImmuneRACE study, and 950 to 1,500 subjects contributed by 6 global collaborators. The dataset comprised deeply sampled blood TCRbeta repertoires from subjects exposed to, actively infected with, or recovered from COVID-19. The material from the prospective study consisted of cDNA or gDNA derived from T cells, B-cell-depleted T cells, or PBMCs. HLA class I and class II types, where available, came from metadata supplied by the sample provider rather than from assay-based typing. The repertoires were released in a freely available public database meant as a resource for research on the immune response to SARS-CoV-2. Nearly every sample came with metadata listing a de-identified subject ID, COVID-19 status, age in years and sex. Results and caveats for the whole study, not just this receptor: Clinical and demographic metadata were provided uncurated, with the amount varying by source and participant.

The CDR3 spans 13 residues, from the cysteine through the phenylalanine. Just CDR3 DNA is preserved here, 39 bases in frame from base 1. In the germline V gene, CDR1 corresponds to SGDLS and CDR2 to YYNGEE. V and J lose 4 bases and 5 bases, and a span of 12 bases separates them. The collaborating institutions used their own protocols to collect whole blood in K2EDTA tubes. Collaborator samples were shipped for TCRbeta analysis as frozen whole blood, isolated PBMCs, or DNA extracted from either sample type. TCRbeta CDR3 regions were amplified from genomic DNA by means of the immunoSEQ Assay, a bias-controlled multiplex PCR. From the authors' description of their analysis: Within the assay, amplification of reference gene primers was used to estimate how many nucleated cells each sample contained. To quantify the absolute abundance of each unique TCRbeta CDR3 rearrangement, sequence reads were collapsed and filtered. For each sample, productive Simpson clonality was calculated as the square root of Simpson's diversity index across productive rearrangements. In TCRdb, the immuneACCESS table is reduced to in-frame sequences with V and J assigned. These tables do not hold every clone; where another copy was compared, an unresolved V gene accounts for under half, and the others remain unexplained. That table supplies the V and J calls and clone size; D and trimming were determined from the DNA. This sample comprises roughly 32,000 clones, over 75% of them detected only once. The top ten clones comprise roughly an eighth of the sample.

Turning to this clone: Its antigen is unknown. No much larger clone is present one base from it, and per-base qualities are unavailable.

Sequenced sample: peripheral blood. The chain is assembled from TRBV9 and TRBJ2-5, with the D gene call left open. The sequence came from a man in his sixties with active COVID-19. Here is the DNA: TGTGCCAGCAGCCCCGGAGCTGGTGAGACCCAGTACTTC. Its protein reads: CASSPGAGETQYF.